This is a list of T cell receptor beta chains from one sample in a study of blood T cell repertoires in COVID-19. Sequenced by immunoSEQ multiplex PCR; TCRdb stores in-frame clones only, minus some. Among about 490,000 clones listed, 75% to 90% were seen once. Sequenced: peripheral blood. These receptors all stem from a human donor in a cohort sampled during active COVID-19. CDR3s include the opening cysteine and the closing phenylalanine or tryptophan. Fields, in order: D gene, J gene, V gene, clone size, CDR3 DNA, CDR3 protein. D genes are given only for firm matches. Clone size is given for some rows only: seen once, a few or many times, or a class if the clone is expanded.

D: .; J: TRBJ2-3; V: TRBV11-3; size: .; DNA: TGTGCCAGCAGCTTAGGCCGGGTCTCAGATACGCAGTATTTT; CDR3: CASSLGRVSDTQYF
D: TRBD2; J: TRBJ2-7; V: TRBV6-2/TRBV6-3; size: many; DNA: TGTGCCAGCAGTTCCCAACTAGCGGGAATGGATGAGCAGTACTTC; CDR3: CASSSQLAGMDEQYF
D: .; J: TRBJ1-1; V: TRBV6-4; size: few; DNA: TGTGCCAGCAGTCAGACAGCGAACACTGAAGCTTTCTTT; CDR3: CASSQTANTEAFF
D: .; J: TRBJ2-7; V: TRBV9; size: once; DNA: TGTGCCAGCAGCCCCCCCCACAGTGGGTTATACTCCTACGAGCAGTACTTC; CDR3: CASSPPHSGLYSYEQYF
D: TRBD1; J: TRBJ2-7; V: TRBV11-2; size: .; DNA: TGTGCCAGCAGCTCCGTCGGACAGGGGGCGGGCGAGCAGTACTTC; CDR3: CASSSVGQGAGEQYF
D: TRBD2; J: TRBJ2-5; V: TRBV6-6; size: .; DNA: TGTGCCAGCAGTCCCGGGACTAGCGGGAGGGGGCGCCAAGAGACCCAGTACTTC; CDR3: CASSPGTSGRGRQETQYF
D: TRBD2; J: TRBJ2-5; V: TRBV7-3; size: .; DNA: TGTGCCAGCTCCCCTAGCGGGCGGCGGGGTCAAGAGACCCAGTACTTC; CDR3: CASSPSGRRGQETQYF
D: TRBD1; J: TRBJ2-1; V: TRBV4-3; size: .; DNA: TGCGCCAGCAGCCCCGGACAGGGGACCTACAATGAGCAGTTCTTC; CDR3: CASSPGQGTYNEQFF
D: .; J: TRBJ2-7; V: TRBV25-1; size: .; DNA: TGTGCCAGCAGTGACGAGGACAATCCTTCCTACGAGCAGTACTTC; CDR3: CASSDEDNPSYEQYF
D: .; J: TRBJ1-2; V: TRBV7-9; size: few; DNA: TGTGCCAGCAGCTTAGGAGACAGCTATGGCTACACCTTC; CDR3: CASSLGDSYGYTF
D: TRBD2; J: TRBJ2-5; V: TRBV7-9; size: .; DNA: TGTGCCAGCAGCCTTAGCGGGAGTGGAGAGACCCAGTACTTC; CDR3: CASSLSGSGETQYF
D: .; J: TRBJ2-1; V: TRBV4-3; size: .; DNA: TGCGCCAGCAGCCAAGAGTCCGGGACATTAGTCGGTGAGCAGTTCTTC; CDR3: CASSQESGTLVGEQFF
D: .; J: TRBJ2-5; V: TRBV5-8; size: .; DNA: TGTGCCAGCAGCCCCCATGGGGCCAAGACCCAGTACTTC; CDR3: CASSPHGAKTQYF
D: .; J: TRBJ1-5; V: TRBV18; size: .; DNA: TGTGCCAGCTCACCAGGGGCTGATCAGCCCCAGCATTTT; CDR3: CASSPGADQPQHF
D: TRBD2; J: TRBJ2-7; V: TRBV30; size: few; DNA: TGTGCCTGGAGTGTAGGGGTAGCGGGATCCTACGAGCAGTACTTC; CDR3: CAWSVGVAGSYEQYF
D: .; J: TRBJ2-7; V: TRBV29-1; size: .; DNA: TGCAGCGTTGGAGGGCAGGCAAAATCCTACGAGCAGTACTTC; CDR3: CSVGGQAKSYEQYF
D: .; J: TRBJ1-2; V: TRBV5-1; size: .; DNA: TGCGCCAGCAGCCCCGCAAGTTCGGACTATGGCTACACCTTC; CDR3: CASSPASSDYGYTF
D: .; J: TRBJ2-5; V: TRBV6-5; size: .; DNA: TGTGCCAGCAGCCCCTCAGTAGGCCAGGGTTGGACCCAGTACTTC; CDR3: CASSPSVGQGWTQYF
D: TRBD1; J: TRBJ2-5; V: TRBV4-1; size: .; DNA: TGCGCCAGCAGCCAATCTACCGGGACAGGGCGGAGAACCCAGTACTTC; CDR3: CASSQSTGTGRRTQYF
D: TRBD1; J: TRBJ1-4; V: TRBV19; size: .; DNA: TGTGCCAGTCGCACAGGGGGAAAACTGTTTTTT; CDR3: CASRTGGKLFF
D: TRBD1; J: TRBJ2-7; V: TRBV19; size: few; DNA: TGTGCCAGTACACACTCAGGGGGCCCTAGCGACGAGCAGTACTTC; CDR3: CASTHSGGPSDEQYF
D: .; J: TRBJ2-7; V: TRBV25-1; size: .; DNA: TGTGCCAGCAGTTTAGTGGAGAGCTCCTACGAGCAGTACTTC; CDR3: CASSLVESSYEQYF
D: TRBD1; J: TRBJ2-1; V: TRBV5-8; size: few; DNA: TGTGCCAGCAGCTTGGCTTCCCGGGACAGGGAGTTCTTC; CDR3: CASSLASRDREFF
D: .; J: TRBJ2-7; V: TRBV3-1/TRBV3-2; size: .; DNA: TGTGCCAGCAGCGCTGGGGGGACAGAACCCTACGAGCAGTACTTC; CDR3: CASSAGGTEPYEQYF
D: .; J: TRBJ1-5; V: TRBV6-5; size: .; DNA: TGTGCCAGCAGTTACGGAGGTAGCGGTCAGCCCCAGCATTTT; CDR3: CASSYGGSGQPQHF
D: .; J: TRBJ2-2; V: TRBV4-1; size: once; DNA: TGCGCCAGCAGCCTAGAACGGTCCTCGAACACCGGGGAGCTGTTTTTT; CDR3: CASSLERSSNTGELFF
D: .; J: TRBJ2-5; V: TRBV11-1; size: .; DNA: TGTGCCAGCAGCCCCCCCACGTCAGGGGTTGTAGAGACCCAGTACTTC; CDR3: CASSPPTSGVVETQYF
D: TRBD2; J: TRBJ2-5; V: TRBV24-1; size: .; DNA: TGTGCCACCAGTGATTTCGTTAGCGGGAGTTCTGAGACCCAGTACTTC; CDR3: CATSDFVSGSSETQYF
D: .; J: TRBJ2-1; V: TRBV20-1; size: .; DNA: TGCAGTGCAACGACTAGTCATGAGCAGTTCTTC; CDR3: CSATTSHEQFF
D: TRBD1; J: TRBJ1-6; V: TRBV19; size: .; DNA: TGTGCCAGTAGGAGACAGGGGGTACATTCACCCCTCCACTTT; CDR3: CASRRQGVHSPLHF
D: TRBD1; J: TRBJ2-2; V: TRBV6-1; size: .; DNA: TGTGCCAGCAGTGAATTCCGGGGACAGCGATCGAACACCGGGGAGCTGTTTTTT; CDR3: CASSEFRGQRSNTGELFF
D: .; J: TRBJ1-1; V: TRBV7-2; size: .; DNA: TGTGCCAGCAGCTTTTCACAGGGGAACACTGAAGCTTTCTTT; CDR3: CASSFSQGNTEAFF
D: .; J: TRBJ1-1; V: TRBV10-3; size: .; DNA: TGTGCCATCAGTGAGTCTTGGTACAGGGAAGCTTTCTTT; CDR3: CAISESWYREAFF
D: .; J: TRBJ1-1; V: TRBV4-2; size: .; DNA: TGTGCCAGCAGCCTAGAATTGACAGTGAACACTGAAGCTTTCTTT; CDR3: CASSLELTVNTEAFF
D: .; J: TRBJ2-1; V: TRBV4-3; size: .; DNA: TGCGCCAGCAGCCAAGAACCGCGGCTAGCTCGTGAGCAGTTCTTC; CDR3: CASSQEPRLAREQFF
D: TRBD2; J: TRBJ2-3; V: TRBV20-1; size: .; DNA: TGCAGTGCTAGTCCCACAGCCTTACTAGCGGGAGAGGATTTAGAGACAGATACGCAGTATTTT; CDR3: CSASPTALLAGEDLETDTQYF
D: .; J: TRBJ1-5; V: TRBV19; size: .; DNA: TGTGCCAGTAGTATAAGGGGGGGTTCTCATCAGCCCCAGCATTTT; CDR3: CASSIRGGSHQPQHF
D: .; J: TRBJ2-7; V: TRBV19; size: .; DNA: TGTGCCAGTAGTATAGTTAGCGGCCGCTACGAGCAGTACTTC; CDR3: CASSIVSGRYEQYF
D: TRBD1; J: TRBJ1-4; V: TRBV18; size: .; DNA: TGTGCCAGCTCACCGACAGGGACGGGTGAAAAACTGTTTTTT; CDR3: CASSPTGTGEKLFF
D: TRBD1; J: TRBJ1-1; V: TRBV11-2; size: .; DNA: TGTGCCAGCAGCTGGGGGACAGGGCGAGGCACTGAAGCTTTCTTT; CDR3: CASSWGTGRGTEAFF
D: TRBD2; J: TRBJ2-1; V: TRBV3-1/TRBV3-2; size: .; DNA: TGTGCCAGCAGTTCGAGCGGGAGTGCCTACAATGAGCAGTTCTTC; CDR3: CASSSSGSAYNEQFF
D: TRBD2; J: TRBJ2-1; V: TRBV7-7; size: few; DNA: TGTGCTAGCAGCCTCGGGACTACGGGACCGGCAAATGAGCAGTTCTTC; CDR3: CASSLGTTGPANEQFF
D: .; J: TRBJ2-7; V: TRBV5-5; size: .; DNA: TGTGCCAGCAGCTTGGTTCAGCGAGACTACGAGCAGTACTTC; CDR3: CASSLVQRDYEQYF
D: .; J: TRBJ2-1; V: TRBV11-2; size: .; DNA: TGTGCCAGCAGCTCCCCGACAGGATACAATGAGCAGTTCTTC; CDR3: CASSSPTGYNEQFF
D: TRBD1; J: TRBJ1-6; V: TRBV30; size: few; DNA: TGTGCCTGGGGGGGACAGGGAAATTCACCCCTCCACTTT; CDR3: CAWGGQGNSPLHF
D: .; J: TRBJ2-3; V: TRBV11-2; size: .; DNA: TGTGCCAGCAGCTTGGGCCTTGGTGCGCAGTATTTT; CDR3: CASSLGLGAQYF
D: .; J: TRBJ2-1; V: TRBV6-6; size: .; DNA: TGTGCCAGCAGTCCCGTCACGGGGTCGGTAGGTGAGCAGTTCTTC; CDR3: CASSPVTGSVGEQFF
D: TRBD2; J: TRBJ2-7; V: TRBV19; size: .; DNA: TGTGCCAGTAGTCCCCTTTCCCCCAGCGGGAGTAGCTCCTACGAGCAGTACTTC; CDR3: CASSPLSPSGSSSYEQYF
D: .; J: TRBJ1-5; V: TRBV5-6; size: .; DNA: TGTGCCAGCAGCTTAGGGGTACAGGGTCAGCCCCAGCATTTT; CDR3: CASSLGVQGQPQHF
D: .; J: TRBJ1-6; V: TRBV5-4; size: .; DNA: TGTGCCAGCAGCGTGGGTACACCGACGGGGTCCCTCCACTTT; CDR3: CASSVGTPTGSLHF
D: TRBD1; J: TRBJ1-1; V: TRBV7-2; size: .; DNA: TGTGCCAGCAGTCCCGGGACAGGGAGGGTGAACACTGAAGCTTTCTTT; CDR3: CASSPGTGRVNTEAFF
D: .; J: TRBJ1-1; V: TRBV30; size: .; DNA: TGTGCCTGGAGTGAGGGAGTAGGGACTGAAGCTTTCTTT; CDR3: CAWSEGVGTEAFF